This T cell receptor beta chain was captured by sequencing in a study of cytomegalovirus exposure and HLA in healthy donors. Study in general: Inside one of the first data releases sat some 93 million unique TCRs taken from HLA-typed donors. General study points: A cluster of highly shared sequence variants was likely a sequencing artifact. A later analysis appeared to link common viral pathogens to several of the most significant clusters. Prior analysis indicated that the majority of TCR beta V segments exhibited productivity approximately 90% or approximately 30% of the time.

60 Vbeta and 13 Jbeta primers were used in PCR. TCRdb's copy holds only in-frame clones and misses some; the assay was immunoSEQ multiplex PCR. The sample includes 100,000 or so clones, approximately 68% of them seen just once. Germline V gene lookup returns CDR1 MNHEY and CDR2 SVGAGI. CDR3 length equals 14 residues. Comments on this clone: What it binds is unknown. One junction end disagrees with the germline gene, perhaps due to a read error. Other DNA sequences from this sample encode an identical CDR3 as well.

Sequencing was done on a sample of PBMCs. The V and J genes are TRBV6-5 and TRBJ1-4; possibly TRBD1 for D (6 bases). The sequence was collected from a woman in her late teens or twenties in good health and CMV-seropositive. The CDR3 is CAGRSGTMDEKLFF. For the CDR3, the DNA is TGCGCCGGCAGAAGTGGGACAATGGATGAAAAACTGTTTTTT.